This T cell receptor (beta chain) was identified in a study of long-term antiretroviral therapy in people with HIV. Study details: Initial samples were collected about a decade before the 2015 immediate-ART recommendation. Study results and caveats: Despite increasing after ART, diversity remained lower than that of transplant donor controls. HIV repertoire CDR3 lengths ranged less widely than those of controls.

Donors each had at least one pre-ART PBMC sample and at least two post-ART ones. Of note for this clone: No antigen is known for it.

Germline CDR1 reads SGHNT; CDR2 reads YYREEE (reference sequence). V was clipped by 2 bases and J by 4 bases, with 15 bases between them. The CDR3 is 15 residues long. immunoSEQ v3.0 was run at survey level. Profiling relied on immunoSEQ multiplex PCR, and the TCRdb table lists in-frame clones only, not all of them. This sample has fewer than 45,000 clones, with approximately 94% found just once. The clonotype was recovered from a woman aged 45-60 years with HIV. The chain is built from TRBV5-4 and TRBJ2-5; weak D call: TRBD1 (5 bases). The material sequenced was unsorted PBMCs, taken 4.1 years after starting antiretroviral therapy. CDR3 in amino acids: CASSLDPTVRETQYF. DNA of the CDR3: TGTGCCAGCAGCTTAGATCCGACAGTGCGAGAGACCCAGTACTTC.